The clone carrying this T cell receptor beta chain was recorded a few times. Its target is not known. CDR1 LNHDA and CDR2 SQIVND come from the germline V gene (reference sequence). V shed 4 bases and J 0 bases; nucleotides not matched to a gene: 4. This CDR3 comprises 15 residues. The sample originates from a study of OX40 agonist ivuxolimab in advanced cancers. The investigators sampled blood at baseline, at cycle 4 day 1, and at cycle 7 day 1. General observations from the study: Averaging showed that CD8+ T cells had more expanded clones than CD4+ did.

This table comes from immunoSEQ multiplex PCR, and its TCRdb copy is limited to in-frame clones, with some not included. The table records fewer than 25,000 clones, over 65% of them present only once. Here the sequenced sample was CD4+ or CD8+ T cells sorted from blood, taken in a trial of the OX40 agonist ivuxolimab. The rearrangement uses TRBV19 and TRBJ2-3; 7 nucleotides match TRBD1. The TCR sequence derives from an adult with an advanced solid tumor such as melanoma, head and neck, liver or kidney cancer. This CDR3 is CASSTGTASTDTQYF. In DNA form, the CDR3 reads TGTGCCAGTAGTACCGGGACAGCGAGCACAGATACGCAGTATTTT.